The source of this T cell receptor beta chain is a study of beta chain features in type 1 diabetes. Study outcomes and limitations: Moderately but significantly shorter TCRB CDR3s were found in Type 1 diabetes patients in all four CD4+ subsets. Whether HLA type influences TCRB rearrangement remained unresolved here.

cDNA synthesis used the whole RNA isolate, giving expressed TCRB sequences. This table comes from immunoSEQ multiplex PCR, and its TCRdb copy is limited to in-frame clones, with some not included. The sample lists about 660,000 clones, roughly 13% seen once, with approximately 0.039% in the top ten. Populations isolated by sorting all had purity greater than 95%. With regard to this clone: Its antigen is unknown.

V dropped 3 bases and J dropped 7 bases, with 15 bases sitting between them. CDR3 length equals 14 residues. CDR1 is GTSNPN and CDR2 is SVGIG in the germline V gene (reference sequence). The J gene is TRBJ2-2, the V gene TRBV30, with D uncertain. The receptor was isolated from a man aged 18 to 29 with type 1 diabetes. The sample consisted of naive CD4+ T cells from blood. CDR3: CAWSQADSSGELFF. The CDR3 bases are TGTGCCTGGAGCCAAGCCGACTCGAGCGGGGAGCTGTTTTTT. Full variable domain (outside the CDR3, taken from reference TRBV30 and TRBJ2-2): SQTIHQWPATLVQPVGSPLSLECTVEGTSNPNLYWYRQAAGRGLQLLFYSVGIGQISSEVPQNLSASRPQDRQFILSSKKLLLSDSGFYLCAWSQADSSGELFFGEGSRLTVL.